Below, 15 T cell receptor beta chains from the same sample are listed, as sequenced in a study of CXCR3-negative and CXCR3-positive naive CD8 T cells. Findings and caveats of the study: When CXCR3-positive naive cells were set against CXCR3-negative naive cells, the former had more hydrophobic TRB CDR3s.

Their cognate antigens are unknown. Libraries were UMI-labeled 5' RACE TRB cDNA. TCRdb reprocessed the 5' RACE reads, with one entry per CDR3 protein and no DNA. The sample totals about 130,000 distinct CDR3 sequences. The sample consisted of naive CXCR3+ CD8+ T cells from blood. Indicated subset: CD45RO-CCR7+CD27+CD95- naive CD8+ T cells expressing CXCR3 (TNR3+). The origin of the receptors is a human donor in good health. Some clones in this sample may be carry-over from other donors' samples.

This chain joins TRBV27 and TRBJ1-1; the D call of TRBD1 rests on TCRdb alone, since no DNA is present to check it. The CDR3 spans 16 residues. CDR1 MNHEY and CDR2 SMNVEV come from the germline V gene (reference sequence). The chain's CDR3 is CASSTPPNRGDTEAFF.

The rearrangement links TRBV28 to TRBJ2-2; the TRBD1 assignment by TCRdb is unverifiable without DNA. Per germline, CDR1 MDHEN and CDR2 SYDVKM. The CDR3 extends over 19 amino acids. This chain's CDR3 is CASSPGTGLPFANTGELFF.

The CDR3 here is CASSLVPSRHGYTF. The rearrangement links TRBV7-2 to TRBJ1-2. The CDR3 has 14 amino acids. Germline V CDR1 and CDR2: SGHTA, FQGNSA.

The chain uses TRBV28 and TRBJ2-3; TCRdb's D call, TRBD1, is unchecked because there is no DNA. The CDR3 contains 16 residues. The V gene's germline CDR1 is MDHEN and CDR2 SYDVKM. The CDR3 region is CASSFPRQTGTDTQYF.

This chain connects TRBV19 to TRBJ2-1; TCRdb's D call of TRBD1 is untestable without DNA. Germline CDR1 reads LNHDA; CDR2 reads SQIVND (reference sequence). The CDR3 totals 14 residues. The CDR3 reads CASSTGQGWNEQFF.

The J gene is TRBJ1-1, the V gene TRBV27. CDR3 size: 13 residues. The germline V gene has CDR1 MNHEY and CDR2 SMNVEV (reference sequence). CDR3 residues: CASSKGLNTEAFF.

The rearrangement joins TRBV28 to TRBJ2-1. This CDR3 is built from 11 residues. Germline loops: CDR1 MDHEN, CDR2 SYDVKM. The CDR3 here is CASSLNSEQFF.

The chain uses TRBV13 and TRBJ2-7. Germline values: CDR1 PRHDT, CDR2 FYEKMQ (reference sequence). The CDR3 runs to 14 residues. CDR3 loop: CASSFRTDFYEQYF.

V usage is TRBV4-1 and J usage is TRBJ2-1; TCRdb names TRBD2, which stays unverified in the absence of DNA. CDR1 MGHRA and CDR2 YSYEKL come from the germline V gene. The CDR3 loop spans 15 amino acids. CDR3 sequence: CASSQEQAGDIKQFF.

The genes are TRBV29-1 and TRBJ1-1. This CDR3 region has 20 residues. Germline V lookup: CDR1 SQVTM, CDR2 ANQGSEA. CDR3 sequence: CSENTALIYLPLLANTEAFF.

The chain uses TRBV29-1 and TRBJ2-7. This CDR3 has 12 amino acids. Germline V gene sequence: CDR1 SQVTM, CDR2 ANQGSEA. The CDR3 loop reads CSVEGRGSEQYF.

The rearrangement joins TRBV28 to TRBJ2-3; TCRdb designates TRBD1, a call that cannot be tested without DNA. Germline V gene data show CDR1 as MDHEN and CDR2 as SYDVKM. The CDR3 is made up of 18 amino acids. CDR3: CASSFPSEGTGRTDTQYF.

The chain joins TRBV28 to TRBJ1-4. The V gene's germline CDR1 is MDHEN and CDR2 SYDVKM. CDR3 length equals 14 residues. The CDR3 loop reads CASQMEGKDEKLFF. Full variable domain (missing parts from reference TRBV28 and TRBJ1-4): DVKVTQSSRYLVKRTGEKVFLECVQDMDHENMFWYRQDPGLGLRLIYFSYDVKMKEKGDIPEGYSVSREKKERFSLILESASTNQTSMYLCASQMEGKDEKLFFGSGTQLSVL.

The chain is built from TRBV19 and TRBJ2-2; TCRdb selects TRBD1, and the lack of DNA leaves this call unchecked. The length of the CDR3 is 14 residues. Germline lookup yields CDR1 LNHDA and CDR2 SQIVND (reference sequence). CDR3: CASDVGGGTGELFF.

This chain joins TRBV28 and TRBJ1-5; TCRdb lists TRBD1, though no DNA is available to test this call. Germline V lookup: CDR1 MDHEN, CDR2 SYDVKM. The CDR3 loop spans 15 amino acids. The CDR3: CASSRDWGRNQPQHF.